This TCR beta chain was profiled in a study of neurological immune-mediated disorders. Each CDR3 protein is one row after TCRdb ran MiXCR on the 5' RACE reads. In the table there are around 67,000 distinct CDR3 sequences, 4% to 6% of which are singletons. In germline, CDR1 is DFQATT, CDR2 SNEGSKA (reference sequence). The CDR3 extends over 19 amino acids. Trimming took off 3 bases at V and 2 bases at J, with 29 bases between the two ends. The table lists this clonotype with many counts. The chain couples TRBV20-1 to TRBJ2-7; D is perhaps TRBD2 (9 bases). The TCR was taken from a man between 18 and 29 years old with multiple sclerosis. What was sequenced was PBMCs. This chain's CDR3 is CSASPGQGASGILAYEQYF. DNA of the CDR3: TGCAGTGCTAGCCCCGGCCAGGGGGCTAGCGGGATATTGGCCTACGAGCAGTACTTC.